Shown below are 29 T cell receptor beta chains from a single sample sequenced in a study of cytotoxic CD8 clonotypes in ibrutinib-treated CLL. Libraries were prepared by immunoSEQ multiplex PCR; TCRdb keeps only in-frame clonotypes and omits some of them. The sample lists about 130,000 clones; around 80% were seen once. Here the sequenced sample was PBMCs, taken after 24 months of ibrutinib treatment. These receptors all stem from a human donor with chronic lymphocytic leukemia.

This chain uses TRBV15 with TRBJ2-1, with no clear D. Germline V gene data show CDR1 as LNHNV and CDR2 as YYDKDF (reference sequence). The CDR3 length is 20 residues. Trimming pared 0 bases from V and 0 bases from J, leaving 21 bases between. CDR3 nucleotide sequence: TGTGCCACCAGCAGAGATGGCAGGACCCTTGAATCGAGCTCCTACAATGAGCAGTTCTTC. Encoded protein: CATSRDGRTLESSSYNEQFF.

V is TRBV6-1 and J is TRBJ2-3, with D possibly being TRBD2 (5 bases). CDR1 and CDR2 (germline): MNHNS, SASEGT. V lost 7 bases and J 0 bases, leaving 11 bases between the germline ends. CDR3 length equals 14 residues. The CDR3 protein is CASITGISTDTQYF. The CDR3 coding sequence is TGTGCCAGCATTACGGGGATTAGCACAGATACGCAGTATTTT.

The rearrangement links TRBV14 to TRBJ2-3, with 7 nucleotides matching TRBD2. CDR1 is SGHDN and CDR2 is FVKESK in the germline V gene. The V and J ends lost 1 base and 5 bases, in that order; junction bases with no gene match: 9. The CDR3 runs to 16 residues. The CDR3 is CASSQAVGGGGDTQYF. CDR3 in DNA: TGTGCCAGCAGCCAAGCTGTGGGAGGCGGGGGAGATACGCAGTATTTT.

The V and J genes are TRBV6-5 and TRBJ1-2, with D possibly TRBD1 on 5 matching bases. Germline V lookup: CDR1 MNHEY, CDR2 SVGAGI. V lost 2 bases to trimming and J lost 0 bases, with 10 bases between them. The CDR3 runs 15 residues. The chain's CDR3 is CASSYGTNTNYGYTF. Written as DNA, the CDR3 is TGTGCCAGCAGTTACGGGACGAACACTAACTATGGCTACACCTTC.

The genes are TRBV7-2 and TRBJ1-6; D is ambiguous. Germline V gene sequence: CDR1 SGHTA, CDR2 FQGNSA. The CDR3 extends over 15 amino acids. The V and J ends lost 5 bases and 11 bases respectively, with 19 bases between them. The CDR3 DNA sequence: TGTGCCAGCAGCCCTTTTACGGCAGAAAGGGCACCCCTCCACTTT. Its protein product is CASSPFTAERAPLHF.

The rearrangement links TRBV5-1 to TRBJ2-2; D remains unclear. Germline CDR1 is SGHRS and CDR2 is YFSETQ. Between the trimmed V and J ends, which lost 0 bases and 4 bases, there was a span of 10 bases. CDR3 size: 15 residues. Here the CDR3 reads CASSLVAYPTGELFF. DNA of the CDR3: TGCGCCAGCAGCTTGGTGGCGTATCCCACCGGGGAGCTGTTTTTT. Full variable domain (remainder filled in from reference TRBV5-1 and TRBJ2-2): KAGVTQTPRYLIKTRGQQVTLSCSPISGHRSVSWYQQTPGQGLQFLFEYFSETQRNKGNFPGRFSGRQFSNSRSEMNVSTLELGDSALYLCASSLVAYPTGELFFGEGSRLTVL.

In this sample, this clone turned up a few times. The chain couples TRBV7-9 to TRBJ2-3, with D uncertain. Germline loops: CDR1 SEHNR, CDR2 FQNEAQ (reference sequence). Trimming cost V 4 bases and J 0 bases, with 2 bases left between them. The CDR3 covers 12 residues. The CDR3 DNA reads TGTGCCAGCAGCTGGAGCACAGATACGCAGTATTTT. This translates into CASSWSTDTQYF.

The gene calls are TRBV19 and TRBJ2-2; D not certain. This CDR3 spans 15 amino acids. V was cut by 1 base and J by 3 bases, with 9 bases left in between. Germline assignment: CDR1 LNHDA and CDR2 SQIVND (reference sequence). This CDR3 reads CASSIGAADTGELFF. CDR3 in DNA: TGTGCCAGTAGTATAGGCGCAGCCGACACCGGGGAGCTGTTTTTT.

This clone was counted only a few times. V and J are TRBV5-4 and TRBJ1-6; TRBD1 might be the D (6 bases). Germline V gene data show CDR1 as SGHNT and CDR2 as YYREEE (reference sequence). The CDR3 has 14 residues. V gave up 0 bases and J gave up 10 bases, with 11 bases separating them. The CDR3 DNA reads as TGTGCCAGCAGCTTGGACAGGGTCCAGTCACCCCTCCACTTT. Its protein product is CASSLDRVQSPLHF.

The CDR3 DNA follows: TGTGCCTGGGGGACCCGGTCAGGGGGCTTGAACATTCAGTACTTC. The encoded protein is CAWGTRSGGLNIQYF. This chain links TRBV30 with TRBJ2-4; 8 bases agree with TRBD1. Germline assignment: CDR1 GTSNPN and CDR2 SVGIG (reference sequence). This CDR3 region has 15 residues. V trimming: 5 bases; J trimming: 7 bases; junction bases outside the gene matches: 13.

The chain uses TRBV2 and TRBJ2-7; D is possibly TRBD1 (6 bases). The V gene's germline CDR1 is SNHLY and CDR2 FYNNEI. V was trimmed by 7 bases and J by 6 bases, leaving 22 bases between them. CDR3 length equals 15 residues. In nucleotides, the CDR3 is TGTGCCAGCACCACCGCGACAGGTGGGGTAGGCGAGCAGTACTTC. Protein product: CASTTATGGVGEQYF.

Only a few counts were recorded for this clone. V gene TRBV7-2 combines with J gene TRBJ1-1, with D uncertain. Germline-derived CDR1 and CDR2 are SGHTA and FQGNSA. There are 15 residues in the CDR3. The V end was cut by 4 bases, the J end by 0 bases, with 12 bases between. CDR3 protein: CASSSLGNMNTEAFF. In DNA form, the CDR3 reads TGTGCCAGCAGCTCTTTGGGGAATATGAACACTGAAGCTTTCTTT.

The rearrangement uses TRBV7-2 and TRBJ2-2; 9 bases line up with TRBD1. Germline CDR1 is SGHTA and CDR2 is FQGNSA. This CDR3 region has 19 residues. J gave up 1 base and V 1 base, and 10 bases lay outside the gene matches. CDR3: CASSLVGTYRGRNTGELFF. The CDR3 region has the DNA TGTGCCAGCAGCTTAGTAGGGACTTACAGGGGGCGGAACACCGGGGAGCTGTTTTTT.

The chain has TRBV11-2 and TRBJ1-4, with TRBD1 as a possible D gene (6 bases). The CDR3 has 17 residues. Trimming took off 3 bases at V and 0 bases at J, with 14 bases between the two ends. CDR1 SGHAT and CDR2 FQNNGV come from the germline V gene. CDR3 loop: CASSFGTRRSTNEKLFF. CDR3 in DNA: TGTGCCAGCAGCTTTGGGACACGTAGGTCAACTAATGAAAAACTGTTTTTT.

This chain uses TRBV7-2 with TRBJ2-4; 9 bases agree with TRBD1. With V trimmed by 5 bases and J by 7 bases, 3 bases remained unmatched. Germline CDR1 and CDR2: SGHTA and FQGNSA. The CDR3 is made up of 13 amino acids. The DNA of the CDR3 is TGTGCCAGCAGCCCGACAGGGGGGAACATTCAGTACTTC. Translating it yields CASSPTGGNIQYF. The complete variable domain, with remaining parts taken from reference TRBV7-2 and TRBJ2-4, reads GAGVSQSPSNKVTEKGKDVELRCDPISGHTALYWYRQSLGQGLEFLIYFQGNSAPDKSGLPSDRFSAERTGGSVSTLTIQRTQQEDSAVYLCASSPTGGNIQYFGAGTRLSVL.

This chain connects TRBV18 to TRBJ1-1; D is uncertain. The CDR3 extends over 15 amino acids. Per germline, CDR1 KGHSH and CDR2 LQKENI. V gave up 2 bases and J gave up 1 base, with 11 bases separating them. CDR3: CASSPYEKWNTEAFF. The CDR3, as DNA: TGTGCCAGCTCACCATATGAAAAGTGGAACACTGAAGCTTTCTTT. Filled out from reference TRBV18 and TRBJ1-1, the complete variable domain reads NAGVMQNPRHLVRRRGQEARLRCSPMKGHSHVYWYRQLPEEGLKFMVYLQKENIIDESGMPKERFSAEFPKEGPSILRIQQVVRGDSAAYFCASSPYEKWNTEAFFGQGTRLTVV.

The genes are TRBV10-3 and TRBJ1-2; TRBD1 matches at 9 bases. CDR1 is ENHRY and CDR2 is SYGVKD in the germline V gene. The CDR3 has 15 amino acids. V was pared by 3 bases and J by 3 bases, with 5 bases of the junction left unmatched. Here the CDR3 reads CAISDPGTGYYGYTF. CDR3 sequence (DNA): TGTGCCATCAGTGATCCCGGGACAGGGTACTATGGCTACACCTTC.

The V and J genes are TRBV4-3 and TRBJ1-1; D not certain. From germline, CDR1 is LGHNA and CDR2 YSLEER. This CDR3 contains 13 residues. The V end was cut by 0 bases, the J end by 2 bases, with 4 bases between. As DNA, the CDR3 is TGCGCCAGCAGCCAAGACCTAAACACTGAAGCTTTCTTT. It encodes CASSQDLNTEAFF.

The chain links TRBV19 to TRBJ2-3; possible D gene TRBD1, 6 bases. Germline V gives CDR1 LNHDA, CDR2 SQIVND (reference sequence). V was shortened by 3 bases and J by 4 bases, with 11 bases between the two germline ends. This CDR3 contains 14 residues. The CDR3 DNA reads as TGTGCCAGTAGTATCGGTGGGGGCCCAGATACGCAGTATTTT. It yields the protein CASSIGGGPDTQYF.

This CDR3 is CASSGGQGQETQYF. As DNA, the CDR3 is TGTGCCAGCAGTGGGGGACAGGGCCAAGAGACCCAGTACTTC. The J gene is TRBJ2-5, the V gene TRBV6-5; 9 bases line up with TRBD1. Germline V gene data show CDR1 as MNHEY and CDR2 as SVGAGI. V gave up 5 bases and J gave up 1 base; unmatched junction bases: 2. This CDR3 is 14 amino acids long.

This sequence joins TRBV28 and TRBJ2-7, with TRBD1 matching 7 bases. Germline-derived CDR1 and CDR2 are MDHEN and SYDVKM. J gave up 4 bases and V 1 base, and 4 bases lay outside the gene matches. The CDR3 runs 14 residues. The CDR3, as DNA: TGTGCCAGCAGTTTATACCTCAGGGGGTACGAGCAGTACTTC. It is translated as CASSLYLRGYEQYF.

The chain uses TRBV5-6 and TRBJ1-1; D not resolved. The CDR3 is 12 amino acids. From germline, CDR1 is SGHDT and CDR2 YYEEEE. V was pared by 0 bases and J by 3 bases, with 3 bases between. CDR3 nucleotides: TGTGCCAGCAGCTTGGACCACACTGAAGCTTTCTTT. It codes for CASSLDHTEAFF.

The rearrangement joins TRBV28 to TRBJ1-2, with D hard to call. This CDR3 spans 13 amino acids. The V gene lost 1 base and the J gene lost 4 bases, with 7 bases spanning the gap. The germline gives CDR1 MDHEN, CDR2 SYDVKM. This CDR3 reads CASSLSVSYGYTF. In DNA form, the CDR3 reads TGTGCCAGCAGTTTATCCGTCTCCTATGGCTACACCTTC.

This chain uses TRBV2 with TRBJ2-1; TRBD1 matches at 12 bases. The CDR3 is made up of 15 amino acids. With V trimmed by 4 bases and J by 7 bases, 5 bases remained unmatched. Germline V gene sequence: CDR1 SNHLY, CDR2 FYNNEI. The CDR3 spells CASSGGQGAGNEQFF. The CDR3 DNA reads TGTGCCAGCAGTGGGGGACAGGGGGCTGGTAATGAGCAGTTCTTC.

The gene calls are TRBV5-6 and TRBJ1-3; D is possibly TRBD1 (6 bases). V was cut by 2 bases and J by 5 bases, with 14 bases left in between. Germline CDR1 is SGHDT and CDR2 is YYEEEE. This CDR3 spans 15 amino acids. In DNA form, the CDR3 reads TGTGCCAGCAGCTTCTCAGGGGAGCGGAGAAACACCATATATTTT. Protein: CASSFSGERRNTIYF. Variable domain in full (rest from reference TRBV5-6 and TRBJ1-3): DAGVTQSPTHLIKTRGQQVTLRCSPKSGHDTVSWYQQALGQGPQFIFQYYEEEERQRGNFPDRFSGHQFPNYSSELNVNALLLGDSALYLCASSFSGERRNTIYFGEGSWLTVV.

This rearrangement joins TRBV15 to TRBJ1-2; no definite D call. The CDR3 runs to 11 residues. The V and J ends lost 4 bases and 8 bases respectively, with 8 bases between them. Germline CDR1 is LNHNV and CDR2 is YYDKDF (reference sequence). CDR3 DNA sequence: TGTGCCACCAGCATAGGATACGGCTACACCTTC. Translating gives CATSIGYGYTF.

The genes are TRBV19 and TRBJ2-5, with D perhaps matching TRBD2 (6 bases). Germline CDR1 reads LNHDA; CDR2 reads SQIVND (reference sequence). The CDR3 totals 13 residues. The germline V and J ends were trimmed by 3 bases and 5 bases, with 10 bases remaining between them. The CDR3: CASSMVGGETQYF. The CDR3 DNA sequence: TGTGCCAGTAGTATGGTCGGAGGGGAGACCCAGTACTTC.

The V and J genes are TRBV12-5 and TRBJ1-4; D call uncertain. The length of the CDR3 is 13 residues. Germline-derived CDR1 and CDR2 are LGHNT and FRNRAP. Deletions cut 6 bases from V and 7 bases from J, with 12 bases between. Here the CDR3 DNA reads TGTGCTAGTGGACTCGACACAAGTGAAAAACTGTTTTTT. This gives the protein CASGLDTSEKLFF. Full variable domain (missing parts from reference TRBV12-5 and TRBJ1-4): DARVTQTPRHKVTEMGQEVTMRCQPILGHNTVFWYRQTMMQGLELLAYFRNRAPLDDSGMPKDRFSAEMPDATLATLKIQPSEPRDSAVYFCASGLDTSEKLFFGSGTQLSVL.

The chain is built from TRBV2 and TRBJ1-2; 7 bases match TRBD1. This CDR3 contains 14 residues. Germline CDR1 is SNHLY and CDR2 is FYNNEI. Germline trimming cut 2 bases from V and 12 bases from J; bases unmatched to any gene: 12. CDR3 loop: CASSELEGGAIDTF. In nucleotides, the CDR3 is TGTGCCAGCAGTGAACTGGAAGGGGGCGCGATCGACACCTTC.